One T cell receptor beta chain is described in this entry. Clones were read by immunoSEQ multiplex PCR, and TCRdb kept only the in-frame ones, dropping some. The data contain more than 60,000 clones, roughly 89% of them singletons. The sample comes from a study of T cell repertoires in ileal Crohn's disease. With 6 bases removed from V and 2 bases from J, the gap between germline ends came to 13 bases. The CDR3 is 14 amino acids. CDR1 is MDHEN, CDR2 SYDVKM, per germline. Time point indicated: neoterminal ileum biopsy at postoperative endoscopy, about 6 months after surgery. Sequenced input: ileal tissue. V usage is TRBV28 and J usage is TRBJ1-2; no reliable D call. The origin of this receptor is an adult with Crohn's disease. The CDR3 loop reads CASRSGRKNYGYTF. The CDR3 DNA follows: TGTGCCAGCAGATCAGGAAGAAAGAACTATGGCTACACCTTC.